The present TCR beta chain was sequenced within a study of blood T cells in healthy people across ages. As for this clonotype: One end of the junction fails to match germline, which may point to a read error.

This CDR3 has 14 residues. Germline values: CDR1 LGHNA, CDR2 YNFKEQ. Primed by a sample-barcoded 5' primer and a J-beta primer mix, a second PCR proceeded for about 6 to 12 cycles. TCRdb analysed the 5' RACE reads with MiXCR anew, one entry per CDR3 protein. The sample lists 800,000 to 1,000,000 distinct CDR3 sequences; approximately 49% were seen once. The material sequenced was blood. V is TRBV4-2 and J is TRBJ2-5, with D possibly being TRBD2 (6 bases). The TCR was taken from a man younger than 40 in good health. The CDR3 region is CASSQGDLPYEQCF. The CDR3 nucleotides read TGTGCCAGCAGCCAAGGGGACTTACCCTACGAGCAGTGCTTC.